This T cell receptor (beta chain) emerged from a study of cytomegalovirus exposure and HLA in healthy donors listed by TCRdb under 2017. Regarding the study in general: An earlier analysis of several hundred of the donors reported approximately 300 Gb of sequence data and 117 million unique TCR beta sequences from about 180 million T cells. In addition to the first cohort of 666 subjects, a separate validation cohort of some 120 different subjects was used. In a later analysis, previously published TCR beta repertoires from 670 or so donors were re-analyzed and high-resolution HLA genotyping was added so that TCR occurrence patterns could be studied. The study aimed to test whether cataloging public T cell receptors could reveal signatures of past pathogen exposure. Donor age, sex, ethnicity and CMV serostatus were collected together with the repertoire data. An earlier analysis of 587 of the donors used high-throughput TCR beta sequencing to judge whether each TCR beta V gene segment behaved as functional or pseudogenic. The study used immunosequencing to profile the T cell repertoires of under 700 subjects and linked those repertoires to cytomegalovirus serostatus. A later genetic analysis used genome-wide SNP genotypes for about 65% of the 666 donors, treating that subset as a discovery cohort. High-throughput TCR immunosequencing, statistical association of individual TCRs with disease status, and machine learning were combined to predict cytomegalovirus infection status. The number of typed donors differed by locus: about 620-640 for A, B, C, DRB1 and DQB1; some 500 for DQA1; approximately 600 for DPA1; and 400 to 480 for DPB1. Both class I and class II loci were covered by HLA typing, at four-digit resolution. Among about 390 genotyped donors of the cohort, an average of approximately 230,000 unique TCR beta nucleotide sequences were sequenced per donor, around 18% of them non-productive. Roughly 5 DR-DQ haplotypes were treated as single units for association and clustering because of strong linkage in the cohort. An early release that covered about 640 HLA-typed donors contained about 300 gigabases of sequencing data and tens of millions of unique TCR sequences. Rather than using new phenotypic data, the later analysis identified candidate immune exposures from TCR beta sequences and from how often those sequences occurred across donors. Among the 398 genotyped donors, around 81% belonged to the genetic ancestry cluster associated with self-reported Caucasian donors. All discovery cohort repertoires had been generated on a single sequencing platform. General findings and caveats noted by the study authors: Because HLA typing was missing for some donors at each locus, association tests included only the typed subset. A few of the identified cytomegalovirus-associated TCR beta chains were confirmed in vitro to be specific for cytomegalovirus antigens. A later analysis found that TCR association rates varied across HLA loci, with DRB1 alleles showing the most associated TCRs and HLA-C alleles the fewest. A later genetic analysis associated a missense DCLRE1C variant with V-gene and J-gene trimming of TCR beta chains, and an independent cohort replicated the association. A cluster of highly shared sequence variants was judged likely to represent a technical artifact of the sequencing pipeline. The presence/absence analyses assumed that sequencing depth was roughly uniform across donors, and that assumption may not be true. Linkage disequilibrium might explain the correlated functional status among segregating V segments, but an unknown experimental factor could not be ruled out. A further reported finding was that TCR beta sequences accurately predicted the HLA-A and HLA-B alleles for most subjects in the first cohort. In a later analysis, most CMV-associated TCR beta chains were found to appear HLA-restricted, with HLA associations seemingly driven largely by CMV exposure. While some public TCRs were present in many individuals, most TCR sequences turned up only very rarely across donors. Compared with the approximately 600-donor mean, donors in an Asian-associated ancestry cluster had fewer N-insertions in productive TCRs, according to a later genetic analysis. Strong co-occurrence of HLA alleles, especially DR and DQ, made assigning TCR associations to individual alleles difficult. Broadly in line with IMGT annotations, most TCR beta V segments showed up in productive rearrangements about 87% or about 30% of the time in an earlier analysis of about 500 of the donors. Immune exposure information for the cohort was limited to CMV serostatus. A later analysis associated 15,000 or so TCR beta sequences with specific HLA alleles at a false discovery rate of 0.05. A later analysis found that HLA-associated TCR beta chains were more clonally expanded and had lower generation probabilities than equally common non-associated chains. The study listed 164 TCR beta chains as associated with cytomegalovirus. Because counts were too low, 15 to 20 rarely observed V segments, including chromosome 9 orphons, were excluded from the earlier analysis of fewer than 650 of the donors. Cytomegalovirus status was reported to be diagnosed by the classifier with high specificity and sensitivity in both the original and validation cohorts. Several of the top co-occurrence clusters appeared to be linked to parvovirus B19, influenza, CMV and Epstein-Barr virus, according to a later analysis. The authors suggested that the approach could potentially be generalized to other disease states and immunological phenotypes. This cohort had only TCR beta chains sequenced, and the lack of alpha or paired-chain data limited which features could be detected.

The library was obtained by the immunoSEQ multiplex PCR assay. A mixture of 60 forward primers for TCR Vbeta segments and 13 reverse primers for TCR Jbeta segments was used in the multiplex PCR. Amplification of the CDR3 region of rearranged TCR beta genes was performed with a multiplex PCR assay on genomic DNA. The amplified TCR beta libraries were sequenced on the Illumina HiSeq System as 87-base-pair reads. The authors' pipeline ran thus. In a later analysis, approximately 74 million unique TCR beta chains were counted across the roughly 610 repertoires, and roughly 11 million of these chains were shared by at least two donors. To remove PCR and sequencing errors, raw reads were error-corrected and collapsed into unique sequences using a nearest-neighbor algorithm that merged closely related sequences. To assign V, D and J gene segments, CDR3 sequences were aligned to IMGT reference sequences. Each retained sequence needed at least a six-nucleotide match to both a V gene segment and a J gene segment. A rearrangement was called productive if the CDR3 had no stop codons and remained in frame with V and J, and every other rearrangement was called non-productive. Following IMGT convention, CDR3 was defined as the stretch from the second conserved V-encoded cysteine up to the conserved J-encoded phenylalanine. The earlier analysis of about 610 of the donors excluded sequences that lacked an unambiguous match to a single V gene segment. An earlier analysis of a few hundred of the donors called V segments functional above 56.7% productive rearrangements and segregating when the between-donor standard deviation exceeded 5%. A statistical classification framework was built to diagnose cytomegalovirus status from the catalog of TCR beta chain sequences. A later analysis assigned V and J genes by comparing TCR nucleotide sequences with IMGT/GENE-DB human TR gene sequences. In a later analysis, CDR3 sequences and most-parsimonious VDJ recombination scenarios were assigned using the TCRdist pipeline. In a later analysis, each TCR beta chain was defined by its CDR3 amino acid sequence together with its V-gene family, and reads lacking a unique V-gene family were excluded. In a later analysis, 450 to 600 highly shared, low-generation-probability nucleotide sequences were removed to address suspected cross-contamination and a sequencing artifact. In a later analysis, a clonal expansion index was calculated for each public chain from normalized within-repertoire ranks of inferred template counts. Generation probabilities in a later analysis came from a VDJ recombination model fitted to out-of-frame rearrangements, and those results were checked against IGoR. A later analysis scored TCR-TCR, TCR-HLA and TCR-CMV co-occurrence with hypergeometric tests, applying a repertoire-size bias correction to TCR pairs. To estimate false discovery rates, a later analysis permuted the HLA or CMV assignments 20 times. In a later analysis, co-occurring TCRs were grouped using DBSCAN, with TCRdist sequence similarity added in when clustering inside HLA-allele-positive subsets. For co-occurrence clustering, repertoires with fewer than 30,000 or more than 120,000 public chains were excluded, along with four to six repertoires with anomalous nucleotide sharing. What TCRdb holds here is the immuneACCESS table cut down to in-frame rearrangements. Part of the clones is not present; checked against another copy, under half of the missing clones reflect an unresolved V gene, and the others are unexplained. That table is the source of V, J and clone size, and D and trimming were worked out from the DNA. The table for this sample lists around 78,000 clones; over 60% of them were counted only once. The ten largest account for approximately 1% of the sample.

Comments on this clone: Its binding antigen is unknown. Base qualities were left out, and no much larger clone turns up one base away.

The cohort consisted of hundreds of healthy bone marrow donors. Cohort members were all nominally healthy when sampled, although unrecorded immune exposures were likely present. The donor was CMV seronegative and was included in the group of a few hundred seronegative cohort members. A peripheral blood sample was provided by each donor, and peripheral blood mononuclear cells were used for TCR beta sequencing. Genomic DNA extraction from the blood cell samples was performed with the Qiagen DNeasy Blood Extraction Kit. The sample consisted of PBMCs. The clonotype was recovered from a male donor in good health and CMV-seronegative.

The CDR3 loop reads CASSTRDSGAKNIQYF. The base sequence is TGTGCCAGTAGTACTCGGGACAGTGGGGCCAAAAACATTCAGTACTTC. The chain employs TRBV19 and TRBJ2-4; TRBD1 lines up with 7 middle nucleotides. Reading from cysteine to phenylalanine, the CDR3 counts 16 amino acids. Only the CDR3 part of the read is kept: 48 bases, read in frame from the first base. Clipping removes 4 bases from V and 1 base from J, with 7 as the unmatched junction base count. The germline V gene encodes CDR1 LNHDA and CDR2 SQIVND (reference sequence). Here the CDR3 is joined to the reference TRBV19 and TRBJ2-4 genes, and the full variable domain is: DGGITQSPKYLFRKEGQNVTLSCEQNLNHDAMYWYRQDPGQGLRLIYYSQIVNDFQKGDIAEGYSVSREKKESFPLTVTSAQKNPTAFYLCASSTRDSGAKNIQYFGAGTRLSVL.